These 25 T cell receptor beta chains came from one sample sequenced in a study of blood T cell repertoires in COVID-19. Only in-frame clones appear in the TCRdb table, and some are missing; sequencing was by immunoSEQ multiplex PCR. This table has around 180,000 clones, around 88% appearing once. Material for sequencing was peripheral blood. The receptors were sampled from a woman in her twenties or thirties with acute or convalescent COVID-19.

The genes are TRBV6-2 or TRBV6-3 and TRBJ2-7; D perhaps matches TRBD2 (7 bases). Germline V gene sequence: CDR1 MNHEY, CDR2 SVGEGT. Between the trimmed V and J ends, which lost 5 bases and 6 bases, there was a span of 20 bases. The CDR3 consists of 15 residues. DNA for the CDR3: TGTGCCAGCAGTGACCCCTCCCGGGGGGCTCTCGAGCAGTACTTC. This sequence encodes CASSDPSRGALEQYF.

The chain recombines TRBV13 with TRBJ2-7; 7 nucleotides agree with TRBD2. Germline CDR1 is PRHDT and CDR2 is FYEKMQ (reference sequence). V lost 3 bases, J lost 2 bases, and 4 bases stayed unmatched. This CDR3 has 14 residues. The CDR3 here is CASSFGGVTYEQYF. Here the CDR3 DNA reads TGTGCCAGCAGCTTTGGGGGGGTTACCTACGAGCAGTACTTC.

The J gene is TRBJ2-2, the V gene TRBV19; 13 bases are shared with TRBD2. This CDR3 spans 19 amino acids. V lost 3 bases to trimming and J lost 3 bases; unmatched junction nucleotides: 10. Germline assignment: CDR1 LNHDA and CDR2 SQIVND (reference sequence). In DNA, the CDR3 is TGTGCCAGTAGTATTTCAGGGACTAGCGGGATAAGGTACACCGGGGAGCTGTTTTTT. Encoded protein: CASSISGTSGIRYTGELFF.

This chain joins TRBV11-2 and TRBJ1-5; unclear D gene. Trimming removed 1 base at V and 7 bases at J, with 8 bases between. The germline V gene has CDR1 SGHAT and CDR2 FQNNGV. This CDR3 region has 13 residues. The CDR3 sequence: CASSLGPYQPQHF. CDR3 nucleotides: TGTGCCAGCAGCTTAGGGCCTTACCAGCCCCAGCATTTT.

V usage is TRBV2 and J usage is TRBJ2-2; D might be TRBD1 (5 bases). The germline CDR1 and CDR2 sequences are SNHLY and FYNNEI. V was pared by 5 bases and J by 4 bases, with 17 bases between. This CDR3 contains 16 residues. CDR3 residues: CASSPQTSRATGELFF. The CDR3 coding sequence is TGTGCCAGCAGTCCCCAAACGTCCAGGGCCACCGGGGAGCTGTTTTTT.

The rearrangement links TRBV4-2 to TRBJ2-3; 15 nucleotides agree with TRBD2. The CDR3 covers 18 residues. Germline CDR1 is LGHNA and CDR2 is YNFKEQ. Trimming removed 0 bases from V and 9 bases from J; junction bases left unmatched: 10. DNA of the CDR3: TGTGCCAGCAGCCAAGATCATTCCGGACTAGCGGGAGGGCGGACGCAGTATTTT. Its translation is CASSQDHSGLAGGRTQYF.

This chain joins TRBV21-1 and TRBJ2-1; the table's TRBD1 call for D was not verified on the DNA. TRBV21-1 is termed a pseudogene. CDR3 length equals 17 residues. CDR3 in amino acids: CASSTPWDREDICEQFF. The CDR3 DNA reads as TGTGCCAGCAGCACCCCCTGGGACAGGGAGGACATTTGTGAGCAGTTCTTC.

This CDR3 is CASSDQGVMNTEAFF. For the CDR3, the DNA is TGTGCCAGCAGCGACCAGGGGGTGATGAACACTGAAGCTTTCTTT. V gene TRBV7-2 combines with J gene TRBJ1-1; 7 bases map to TRBD1. This CDR3 contains 15 residues. The V and J ends lost 5 bases and 0 bases, in that order; junction bases with no gene match: 6. CDR1 and CDR2 from the germline V gene are SGHTA and FQGNSA.

This chain links TRBV7-2 with TRBJ1-1; D not resolved. Looked up from germline, CDR1 is SGHTA and CDR2 is FQGNSA. The CDR3 covers 12 residues. V gave up 4 bases and J gave up 10 bases, with 13 bases separating them. CDR3 sequence: CASSSRGQIAFF. The CDR3 DNA reads TGTGCCAGCAGCTCCCGAGGTCAAATAGCTTTCTTT.

V usage is TRBV25-1 and J usage is TRBJ2-1; the D gene is possibly TRBD2 (6 bases). CDR1 is MGHDK and CDR2 is SYGVNS in the germline V gene. This CDR3 is built from 17 residues. V gave up 4 bases and J gave up 7 bases, with 23 bases separating them. The CDR3 reads CASSGHPRWDGTNEQFF. In nucleotides, the CDR3 is TGTGCCAGCAGTGGCCATCCGAGGTGGGACGGGACTAATGAGCAGTTCTTC.

The V call is TRBV6-6, the J call TRBJ2-2, with a weak D call TRBD1 (5 bases). The germline CDR1 and CDR2 sequences are MNHNY and SVGAGI (reference sequence). Trimming took off 5 bases at V and 0 bases at J, with 16 bases between the two ends. The CDR3 has 17 residues. The CDR3 coding sequence is TGTGCCAGCAGTCCTTGGGTGACAGCCCCGAACACCGGGGAGCTGTTTTTT. Translation: CASSPWVTAPNTGELFF.

This clone was detected once. The rearrangement joins TRBV7-2 to TRBJ1-6; 9 bases agree with TRBD1. From germline, CDR1 is SGHTA and CDR2 FQGNSA. The CDR3 sequence is 13 residues long. V lost 5 bases to trimming and J lost 10 bases; unmatched junction nucleotides: 3. The CDR3 nucleotides are TGTGCCAGCAGCACAGGGGGCCGGTCACCCCTCCACTTT. Its protein product is CASSTGGRSPLHF.

This clone was observed once. The V gene is TRBV2, the J gene TRBJ1-2; 9 nucleotides match TRBD1. V was clipped by 7 bases and J by 5 bases; unmatched bases: 8. There are 14 residues in the CDR3. The germline gives CDR1 SNHLY, CDR2 FYNNEI. The CDR3 loop reads CASKNRDRAYGYTF. The CDR3 nucleotides are TGTGCCAGCAAAAACCGGGACAGGGCTTATGGCTACACCTTC.

The V and J genes are TRBV28 and TRBJ1-2; 9 bases align to TRBD1. Germline CDR1 and CDR2: MDHEN and SYDVKM. The CDR3 consists of 14 residues. J lost 2 bases, V lost 6 bases, and 4 bases had no gene match. The CDR3 nucleotides are TGTGCCAGCAGACGACAGGGGGTAAACTATGGCTACACCTTC. Encoded protein: CASRRQGVNYGYTF.

Concerning this clone: One end of the junction varies from germline; a read error may be responsible. The chain carries TRBV10-3 and TRBJ2-7, with a possible D match to TRBD1 (6 bases). The CDR3 has 12 residues. CDR1 is ENHRY, CDR2 SYGVKD, per germline. As DNA, the CDR3 is TGTGCCATCAGTGAGTCTGGGGGCAGGACCACGTTC. The encoded protein is CAISESGGRTTF.

This clone is a singleton in its sample. The V call is TRBV5-1, the J call TRBJ2-1, with TRBD2 matching 7 bases. CDR3 length equals 16 residues. With 3 bases clipped from V and 5 bases from J, the junction kept 11 bases outside the gene matches. CDR1 and CDR2 (germline): SGHRS, YFSETQ. The CDR3, as DNA: TGCGCCAGCAGCTCCGTGCCGGGACTAACCCACAATGAGCAGTTCTTC. It specifies CASSSVPGLTHNEQFF. Full variable domain (missing parts from reference TRBV5-1 and TRBJ2-1): KAGVTQTPRYLIKTRGQQVTLSCSPISGHRSVSWYQQTPGQGLQFLFEYFSETQRNKGNFPGRFSGRQFSNSRSEMNVSTLELGDSALYLCASSSVPGLTHNEQFFGPGTRLTVL.

This chain uses TRBV29-1 with TRBJ1-1; maybe TRBD1 (5 bases). Germline V gene data show CDR1 as SQVTM and CDR2 as ANQGSEA. This CDR3 spans 12 amino acids. V lost 2 bases and J 10 bases, leaving 14 bases between the germline ends. CDR3 region: CSVETEGGAAFF. The CDR3, as DNA: TGCAGCGTTGAAACGGAGGGCGGGGCAGCTTTCTTT.

The chain uses TRBV2 and TRBJ2-4; the D gene is possibly TRBD2 (5 bases). From germline, CDR1 is SNHLY and CDR2 FYNNEI. V lost 6 bases, J lost 5 bases, and 17 bases lay in between. This CDR3 has 15 residues. CDR3 sequence: CASRSLGSIENIQYF. The CDR3 DNA sequence: TGTGCCAGCAGGTCGCTGGGGAGTATAGAAAACATTCAGTACTTC.

The chain has TRBV6-5 and TRBJ1-6; the match to TRBD1 covers 7 bases. The length of the CDR3 is 15 residues. Germline V lookup: CDR1 MNHEY, CDR2 SVGAGI. Trimming at V came to 0 bases and at J to 9 bases, leaving 5 bases not matched to a gene. CDR3 nucleotides: TGTGCCAGCAGTTACTCCACAGGGGCGGTTTCACCCCTCCACTTT. Its translation: CASSYSTGAVSPLHF.

The rearrangement joins TRBV7-8 to TRBJ2-7; TRBD2 matches at 7 bases. Germline V CDR1 and CDR2: SGHVS, FQNEAQ. The CDR3 is 15 amino acids. The ends lost 4 bases at V and 2 bases at J; junction bases unmatched: 8. For the CDR3, the DNA is TGTGCCAGCAGCTCTTCAGCCGGGACTACCTACGAGCAGTACTTC. Protein: CASSSSAGTTYEQYF. Filled out from reference TRBV7-8 and TRBJ2-7, the complete variable domain reads GAGVSQSPRYKVAKRGQDVALRCDPISGHVSLFWYQQALGQGPEFLTYFQNEAQLDKSGLPSDRFFAERPEGSVSTLKIQRTQQEDSAVYLCASSSSAGTTYEQYFGPGTRLTVT.

A note on this clone: This same CDR3 is encoded by further DNA sequences in the sample. DNA of the CDR3: TGTGCCAGCAGTGCGCAGTACGAGCAGTACTTC. It translates to CASSAQYEQYF. The V and J genes are TRBV2 and TRBJ2-7, with unresolved D. This CDR3 spans 11 amino acids. Germline CDR1 reads SNHLY; CDR2 reads FYNNEI. V was pared by 4 bases and J by 4 bases, with 5 bases between.

The chain uses TRBV6-5 and TRBJ2-7; tentatively, D is TRBD1 (6 bases). Per the germline V gene, CDR1 is MNHEY and CDR2 is SVGAGI. V lost 8 bases and J lost 3, with 11 bases in between. The CDR3 is 12 amino acids. The CDR3 DNA is TGTGCCAGCCGGGACAACTACTACGAGCAGTACTTC. Its protein is CASRDNYYEQYF.

The genes are TRBV9 and TRBJ2-3; 14 nucleotides match TRBD2. The J segment lost 4 bases and the V segment lost 3 bases, leaving 7 bases of the junction unmatched. The CDR3 sequence is 17 residues long. Germline V lookup: CDR1 SGDLS, CDR2 YYNGEE. The CDR3, as DNA: TGTGCCAGCAGCGCGATGGGACTAGCGGGAGAGGCAGATACGCAGTATTTT. Translating it yields CASSAMGLAGEADTQYF.

This clone was detected once. The chain has TRBV29-1 and TRBJ2-1, with 7 bases fitting TRBD2. The J segment lost 0 bases and the V segment lost 3 bases, leaving 8 bases of the junction unmatched. Germline values: CDR1 SQVTM, CDR2 ANQGSEA. This CDR3 has 16 residues. The CDR3, as DNA: TGCAGCGTTGAGCCGGGCCTAGCGGACTCCTACAATGAGCAGTTCTTC. Protein sequence: CSVEPGLADSYNEQFF.

V gene TRBV20-1 combines with J gene TRBJ2-7; D perhaps matches TRBD2 (5 bases). CDR3 length: 11 residues. V gave up 5 bases and J gave up 4 bases, with 9 bases separating them. Per germline, CDR1 DFQATT and CDR2 SNEGSKA (reference sequence). CDR3 residues: CSAERGYEQYF. In nucleotides, the CDR3 is TGCAGTGCTGAACGGGGTTACGAGCAGTACTTC.